The 8 T cell receptor beta chains listed next were all sequenced from one sample in a study of T cells in Graves' hyperthyroidism and ophthalmopathy. Amplification targeted TCR beta CDR3 regions from RNA transcripts. In the first-round RT-PCR of the TCR CDR3, the HTBI primer set was used. Via MiXCR, TCRdb re-called the multiplex PCR reads, giving one row per CDR3 protein. The sample has 310,000 or so distinct CDR3 sequences, over 15% seen once. The sequencing sample was made of blood. Receptors originate from a woman aged 60 to 75 with Graves' ophthalmopathy.

V gene TRBV3-1 combines with J gene TRBJ2-2, with D tentatively TRBD2 (5 bases). Trimming removed 6 bases from V and 5 bases from J, with 10 bases in between. The CDR3 contains 13 residues. In germline, CDR1 is LGHDT, CDR2 YNNKEL (reference sequence). DNA for the CDR3: TGTGCCAGCAGGTGGACTCAAACCGGGGAGCTGTTTTTT. It codes for CASRWTQTGELFF.

This clonotype occurred many times. This sequence joins TRBV7-2 and TRBJ2-7; D not resolved. Per the germline V gene, CDR1 is SGHTA and CDR2 is FQGNSA. The length of the CDR3 is 16 residues. Deletions cut 5 bases from V and 3 bases from J, with 20 bases between. This chain's CDR3 is CASSAHRALSVYEQYF. DNA of the CDR3: TGTGCCAGCAGCGCCCACCGAGCCTTATCGGTCTACGAGCAGTACTTC.

This clonotype was seen more than once but under ten times. V gene TRBV6-2 or TRBV6-3 combines with J gene TRBJ2-7; 8 nucleotides line up with TRBD2. The trim removed 2 bases at V and 1 base at J, leaving 10 bases unmatched. CDR1 MNHEY and CDR2 SVGEGT come from the germline V gene. The CDR3 runs to 17 residues. CDR3 residues: CASSYPLMVAGSYEQYF. DNA of the CDR3: TGTGCCAGCAGTTACCCTCTGATGGTAGCGGGGTCCTACGAGCAGTACTTC.

This clonotype showed up many times. This chain connects TRBV5-1 to TRBJ2-5, with 7 bases fitting TRBD1. V dropped 3 bases and J dropped 1; count of bases not matched to a gene: 3. Germline values: CDR1 SGHRS, CDR2 YFSETQ. The CDR3 length is 14 residues. The CDR3 is CASSYAGGQETQYF. The CDR3, as DNA: TGCGCCAGCAGCTATGCAGGGGGCCAAGAGACCCAGTACTTC. The entire variable domain, with the rest obtained from reference TRBV5-1 and TRBJ2-5, is as follows: KAGVTQTPRYLIKTRGQQVTLSCSPISGHRSVSWYQQTPGQGLQFLFEYFSETQRNKGNFPGRFSGRQFSNSRSEMNVSTLELGDSALYLCASSYAGGQETQYFGPGTRLLVL.

This clonotype has at least ten counts. V is TRBV6-5 and J is TRBJ2-7; tentatively, D is TRBD2 (6 bases). The CDR3 is 13 residues long. In germline, CDR1 is MNHEY, CDR2 SVGAGI. V was cut by 2 bases and J by 6 bases, with 11 bases left in between. In DNA, the CDR3 is TGTGCCAGCAGTTACGTCCAGGGAGGCGAGCAGTACTTC. Its protein is CASSYVQGGEQYF.

This clonotype has ten or more counts. This chain connects TRBV3-1 to TRBJ1-5; D is possibly TRBD1 (5 bases). V was cut by 0 bases and J by 6 bases, with 9 bases left in between. This CDR3 comprises 14 residues. CDR1 is LGHDT and CDR2 is YNNKEL in the germline V gene (reference sequence). The CDR3: CASSQESGIQPQHF. Here the CDR3 DNA reads TGTGCCAGCAGCCAAGAGTCAGGGATTCAGCCCCAGCATTTT.

This clonotype was observed a handful of times. The CDR3 ends on some other residue instead of the conserved phenylalanine or tryptophan, so this is likely a read error. The chain joins TRBV6-1 to TRBJ1-1; no firm D call. This CDR3 is 14 amino acids long. The germline V gene encodes CDR1 MNHNS and CDR2 SASEGT. Trimming removed 6 bases from V and 4 bases from J, with 15 bases in between. The CDR3 region is CASSGEAGITEAFL. The CDR3 DNA follows: TGTGCCAGCAGCGGCGAGGCGGGGATCACTGAAGCTTTCCTT.

This clonotype was counted many times. This chain joins TRBV28 and TRBJ1-5, with TRBD1 matching 8 bases. Losses at the gene ends were 3 bases for V and 1 base for J; bases not matched to a gene: 2. Germline-derived CDR1 and CDR2 are MDHEN and SYDVKM. This CDR3 is 15 amino acids long. Here the CDR3 DNA reads TGTGCCAGCAGTTTCAACAGGGGGAGCAATCAGCCCCAGCATTTT. Translated, it gives CASSFNRGSNQPQHF.